Listed below are T cell receptor beta chains from one sample, sequenced in a study of cytomegalovirus exposure and HLA in healthy donors. Sequencing used immunoSEQ multiplex PCR; TCRdb keeps in-frame clones, though not all of them. The data show roughly 150,000 clones, about 80% seen once. The specimen sequenced was PBMCs. The receptors derive from a woman in her forties in good health and CMV-seronegative. Each CDR3 is given with its conserved first and last residue. Where a row states a size, it is once, few, many or the class of an expanded clone; other rows omit it.

j_call	clone_size	v_call	cdr3_aa
TRBJ1-1	once	TRBV7-2	CASSSGLSAFF
TRBJ1-2	NA	TRBV5-1	CASSLGTGEYGYTF
TRBJ1-2	once	TRBV19	CASSIGGGDYGYTF
TRBJ2-6	NA	TRBV19	CASSIPSGANVLTF
TRBJ2-3	NA	TRBV28	CASSPGTSGRARADTQYF
TRBJ1-5	NA	TRBV2	CASSRNSNQPQHF
TRBJ2-7	NA	TRBV18	CASSTSGTDHEQYF
TRBJ1-1	NA	TRBV28	CASITQRDKYTEAFF
TRBJ1-6	NA	TRBV6-1	CASSDPRGGSPLHF
TRBJ2-3	NA	TRBV2	CASSPGLISTDTQYF
TRBJ1-3	NA	TRBV19	CASSTGTAYSGNTIYF
TRBJ2-7	NA	TRBV10-3	CAISPGTGGFYEQYF
TRBJ2-7	NA	TRBV5-6	CASSLVRGVSTYEQYF
TRBJ2-7	NA	TRBV7-9	CASSYENRGYQREQYF
TRBJ2-1	NA	TRBV9	CASSIFGLNRYNEQFF
TRBJ2-3	NA	TRBV28	CASSSGQLDTQYF
TRBJ1-2	once	TRBV2	CASNAGVNYGYTF